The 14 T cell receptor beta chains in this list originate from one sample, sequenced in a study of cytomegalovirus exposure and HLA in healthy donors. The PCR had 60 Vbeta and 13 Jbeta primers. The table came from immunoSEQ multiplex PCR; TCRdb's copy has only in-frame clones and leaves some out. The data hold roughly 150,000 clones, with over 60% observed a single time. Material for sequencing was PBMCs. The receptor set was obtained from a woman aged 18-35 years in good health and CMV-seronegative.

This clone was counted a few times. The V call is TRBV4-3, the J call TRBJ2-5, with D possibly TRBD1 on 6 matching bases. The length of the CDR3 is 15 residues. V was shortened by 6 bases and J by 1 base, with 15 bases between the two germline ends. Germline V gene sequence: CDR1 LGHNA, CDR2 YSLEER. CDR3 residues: CASSSTGQFQETQYF. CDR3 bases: TGCGCCAGCAGTTCAACCGGACAGTTCCAAGAGACCCAGTACTTC.

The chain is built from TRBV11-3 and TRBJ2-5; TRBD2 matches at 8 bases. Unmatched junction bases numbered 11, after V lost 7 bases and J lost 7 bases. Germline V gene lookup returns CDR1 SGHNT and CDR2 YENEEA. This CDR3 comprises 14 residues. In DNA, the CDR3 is TGTGCCAGCAATTCCCGGACGAGCGGGGGGACCCAGTACTTC. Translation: CASNSRTSGGTQYF.

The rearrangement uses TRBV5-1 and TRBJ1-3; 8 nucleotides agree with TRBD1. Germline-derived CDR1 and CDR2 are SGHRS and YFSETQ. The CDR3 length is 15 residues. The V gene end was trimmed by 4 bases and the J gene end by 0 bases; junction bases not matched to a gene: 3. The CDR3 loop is CASSPGTGSGNTIYF. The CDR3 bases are TGCGCCAGCAGCCCGGGGACAGGCTCTGGAAACACCATATATTTT.

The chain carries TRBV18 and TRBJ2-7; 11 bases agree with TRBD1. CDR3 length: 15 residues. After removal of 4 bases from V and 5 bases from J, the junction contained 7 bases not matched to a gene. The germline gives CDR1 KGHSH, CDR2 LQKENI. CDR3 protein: CASSRLPGQGDEQYV. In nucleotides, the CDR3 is TGTGCCAGCTCACGGCTCCCGGGACAGGGGGACGAGCAGTACGTC.

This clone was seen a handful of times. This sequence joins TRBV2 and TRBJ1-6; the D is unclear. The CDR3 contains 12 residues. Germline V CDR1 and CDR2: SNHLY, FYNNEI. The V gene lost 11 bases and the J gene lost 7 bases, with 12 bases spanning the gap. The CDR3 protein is CAGKKENSPLHF. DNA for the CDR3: TGTGCCGGCAAAAAGGAGAATTCACCCCTCCACTTT.

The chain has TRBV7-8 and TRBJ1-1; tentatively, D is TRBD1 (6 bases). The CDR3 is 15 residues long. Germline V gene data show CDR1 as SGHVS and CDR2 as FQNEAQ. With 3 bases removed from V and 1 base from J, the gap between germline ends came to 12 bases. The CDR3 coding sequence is TGTGCCAGCAGCTTGCTAGGGGGTACGAACACTGAAGCTTTCTTT. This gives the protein CASSLLGGTNTEAFF.

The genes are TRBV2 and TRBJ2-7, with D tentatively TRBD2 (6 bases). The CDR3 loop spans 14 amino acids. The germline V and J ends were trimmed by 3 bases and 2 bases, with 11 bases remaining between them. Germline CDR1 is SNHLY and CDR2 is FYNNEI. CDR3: CASSENGGAYEQYF. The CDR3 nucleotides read TGTGCCAGCAGTGAGAACGGGGGAGCCTACGAGCAGTACTTC.

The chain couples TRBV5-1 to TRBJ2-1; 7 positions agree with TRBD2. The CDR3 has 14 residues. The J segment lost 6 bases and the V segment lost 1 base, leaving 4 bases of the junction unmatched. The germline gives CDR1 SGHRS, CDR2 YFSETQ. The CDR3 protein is CASSLRVAGNEQFF. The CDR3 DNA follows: TGCGCCAGCAGCTTGCGAGTAGCGGGCAATGAGCAGTTCTTC.

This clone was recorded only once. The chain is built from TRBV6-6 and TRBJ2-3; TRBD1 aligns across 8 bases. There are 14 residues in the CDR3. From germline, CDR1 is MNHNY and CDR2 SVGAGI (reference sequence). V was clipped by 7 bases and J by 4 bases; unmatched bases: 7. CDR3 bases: TGTGCCAGCAAATACGGACAGGGACCAGATACGCAGTATTTT. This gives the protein CASKYGQGPDTQYF.

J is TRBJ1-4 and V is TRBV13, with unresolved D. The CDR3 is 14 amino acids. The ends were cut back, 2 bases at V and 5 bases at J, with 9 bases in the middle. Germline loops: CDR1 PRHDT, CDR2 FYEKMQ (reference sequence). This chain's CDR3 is CASSLREVNEKLFF. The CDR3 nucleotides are TGTGCCAGCAGCTTACGGGAGGTGAATGAAAAACTGTTTTTT.

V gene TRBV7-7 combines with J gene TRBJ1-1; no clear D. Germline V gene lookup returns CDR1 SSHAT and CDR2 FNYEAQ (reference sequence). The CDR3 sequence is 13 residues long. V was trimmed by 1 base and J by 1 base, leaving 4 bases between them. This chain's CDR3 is CASSLDRNTEAFF. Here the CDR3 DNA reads TGTGCCAGCAGCTTAGACAGGAACACTGAAGCTTTCTTT.

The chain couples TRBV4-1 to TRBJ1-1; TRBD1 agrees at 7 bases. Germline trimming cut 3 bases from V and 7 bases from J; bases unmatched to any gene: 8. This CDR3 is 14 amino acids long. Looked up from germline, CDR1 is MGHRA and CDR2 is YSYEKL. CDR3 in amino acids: CASSQKLGQVEAFF. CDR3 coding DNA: TGCGCCAGCAGCCAGAAACTAGGACAGGTTGAAGCTTTCTTT.

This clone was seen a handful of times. CDR3 sequence reads: CASSDSQAGANVLTF. The DNA of the CDR3 is TGTGCCAGCAGTGACTCCCAGGCTGGGGCCAACGTCCTGACTTTC. The chain combines TRBV6-4 with TRBJ2-6; D remains ambiguous. V was pared by 0 bases and J by 2 bases, with 5 bases between. From germline, CDR1 is MRHNA and CDR2 SNTAGT. CDR3 length equals 15 residues.

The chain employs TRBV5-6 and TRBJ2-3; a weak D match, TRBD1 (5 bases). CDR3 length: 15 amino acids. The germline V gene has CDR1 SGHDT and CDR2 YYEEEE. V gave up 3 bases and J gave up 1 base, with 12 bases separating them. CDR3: CASSSRARGTDTQYF. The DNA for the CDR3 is TGTGCCAGCAGCTCCCGGGCCAGGGGCACAGATACGCAGTATTTT.